The sequence of this T cell receptor beta chain was determined in a study of OX40 agonist ivuxolimab in advanced cancers. Across the study: The mean age was approximately 60 years, ranging from 23 to 79, with more than 70% of participants male. Patients with prior anti-PD-1, anti-PD-L1 or anti-CTLA-4 therapy were eligible; about 41% had some.

Of note for this clone: Its antigen remains unknown.

Generated by immunoSEQ multiplex PCR, the TCRdb table keeps only in-frame clones and is missing some. The sample comprises approximately 60,000 clones, around 93% of which are singletons, and 12% rests with the top ten. The CDR3 spans 20 residues. The germline CDR1 and CDR2 sequences are LNHDA and SQIVND (reference sequence). Trimming removed 6 bases from V and 5 bases from J; junction bases left unmatched: 19. Study results and caveats: With doses of 0.1-3.0 mg/kg, partial responders showed among the lowest clonal expansion. The mean number of expanded clones was higher in CD8+ T cells than in CD4+.

The sequencing used CD4+ or CD8+ T cells sorted from blood, collected in a trial of the OX40 agonist ivuxolimab. The TCR comes from an adult with an advanced solid tumor such as melanoma, head and neck, liver or kidney cancer. The V gene is TRBV19, the J gene TRBJ2-1; 13 nucleotides line up with TRBD2. The DNA for the CDR3 is TGTGCCAGTAGCCGCGGACTAGCGGGAGAATCGCCCCTCGAGGACAATGAGCAGTTCTTC. The encoded protein is CASSRGLAGESPLEDNEQFF. The complete variable domain, with remaining parts taken from reference TRBV19 and TRBJ2-1, reads DGGITQSPKYLFRKEGQNVTLSCEQNLNHDAMYWYRQDPGQGLRLIYYSQIVNDFQKGDIAEGYSVSREKKESFPLTVTSAQKNPTAFYLCASSRGLAGESPLEDNEQFFGPGTRLTVL.